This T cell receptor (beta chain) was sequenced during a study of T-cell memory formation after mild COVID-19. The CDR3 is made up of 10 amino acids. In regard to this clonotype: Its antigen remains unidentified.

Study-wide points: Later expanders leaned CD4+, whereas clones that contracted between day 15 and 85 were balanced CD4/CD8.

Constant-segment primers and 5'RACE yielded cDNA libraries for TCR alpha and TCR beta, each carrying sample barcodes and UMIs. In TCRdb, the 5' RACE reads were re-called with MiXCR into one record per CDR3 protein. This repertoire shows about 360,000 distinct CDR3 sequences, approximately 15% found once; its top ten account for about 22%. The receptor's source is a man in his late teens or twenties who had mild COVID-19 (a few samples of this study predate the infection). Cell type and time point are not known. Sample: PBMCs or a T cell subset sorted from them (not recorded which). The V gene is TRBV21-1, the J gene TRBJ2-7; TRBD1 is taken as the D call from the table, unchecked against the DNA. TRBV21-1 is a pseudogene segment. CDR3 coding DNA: TGTGCCAGCAGCGGCAGGGGGCGCCGAGTC. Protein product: CASSGRGRRV.